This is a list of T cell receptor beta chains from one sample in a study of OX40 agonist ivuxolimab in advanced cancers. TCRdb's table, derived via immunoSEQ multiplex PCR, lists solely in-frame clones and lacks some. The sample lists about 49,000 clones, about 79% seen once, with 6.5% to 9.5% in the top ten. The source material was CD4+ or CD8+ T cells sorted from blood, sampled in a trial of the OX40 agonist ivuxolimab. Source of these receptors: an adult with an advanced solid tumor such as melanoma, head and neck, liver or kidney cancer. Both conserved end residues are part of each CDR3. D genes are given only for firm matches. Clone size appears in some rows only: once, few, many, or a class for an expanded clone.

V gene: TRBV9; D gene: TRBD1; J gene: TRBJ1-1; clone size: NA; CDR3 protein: CASSPSGGTEAFF; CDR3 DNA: TGTGCCAGCAGCCCCTCAGGGGGCACTGAAGCTTTCTTT
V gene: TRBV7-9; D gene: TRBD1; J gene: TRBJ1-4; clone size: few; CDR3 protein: CASRLDRANEKLFF; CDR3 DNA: TGTGCCAGCAGACTCGACAGGGCTAATGAAAAACTGTTTTTT
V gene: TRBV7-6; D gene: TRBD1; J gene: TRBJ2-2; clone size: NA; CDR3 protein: CASSTLQGTGTGELFF; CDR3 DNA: TGTGCCAGCAGCACCCTTCAAGGGACAGGCACCGGGGAGCTGTTTTTT
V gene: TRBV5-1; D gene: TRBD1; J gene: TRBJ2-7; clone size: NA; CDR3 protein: CASSLAGGGYEQYF; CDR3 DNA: TGCGCCAGCAGCTTGGCAGGGGGTGGCTACGAGCAGTACTTC
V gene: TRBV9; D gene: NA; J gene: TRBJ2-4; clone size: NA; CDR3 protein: CASSSSGREENIQYF; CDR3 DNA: TGTGCCAGCAGCTCGTCAGGAAGGGAGGAAAACATTCAGTACTTC
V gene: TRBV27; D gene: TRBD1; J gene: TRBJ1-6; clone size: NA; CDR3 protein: CASSPRGGTNSPLHF; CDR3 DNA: TGTGCCAGCAGTCCCAGGGGGGGGACCAACTCACCCCTCCACTTT
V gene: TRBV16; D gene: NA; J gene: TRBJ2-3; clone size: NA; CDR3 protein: CASSERRFTQYF; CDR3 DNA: TGTGCCAGCAGCGAAAGGCGTTTTACGCAGTATTTT
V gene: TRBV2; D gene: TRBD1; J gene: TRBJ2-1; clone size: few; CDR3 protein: CATFRDRVSNEQFF; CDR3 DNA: TGTGCCACCTTTCGGGACAGGGTTTCCAATGAGCAGTTCTTC
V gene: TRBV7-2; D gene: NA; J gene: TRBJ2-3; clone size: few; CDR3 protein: CASSLGSHSDTQYF; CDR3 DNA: TGTGCCAGCAGCTTAGGAAGCCATTCAGATACGCAGTATTTT
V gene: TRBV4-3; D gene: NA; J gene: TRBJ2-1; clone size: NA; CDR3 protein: CASSPGLGTEQFF; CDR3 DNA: TGCGCCAGCAGCCCAGGACTGGGGACTGAGCAGTTCTTC